The present entry profiles one T cell receptor (beta chain) with its context. Its cognate antigen has yet to be identified. Base-call qualities are not available, and no considerably larger clone is one nucleotide away. Its CDR3 holds 17 amino acids, cysteine through phenylalanine. The kept DNA is CDR3 alone, 51 bases in frame from the first base. V is trimmed back by 1 base and J by 9 bases, and the junction contains 16 bases that no gene match accounts for. The germline V gene provides CDR1 SGHTA and CDR2 FQGNSA. The data are from a study of human thymus T cells (dated by TCRdb to the early 2020s). About the full investigation: The study characterized TCR alpha and beta repertoires from fewer than 10 infant thymus samples and a few related peripheral blood samples. The cohort included more than 5 male and a couple of female infants, with donor ages spanning 7 to 244 days.

The donors were immunologically healthy infants in Finland who had open corrective cardiac surgery for congenital heart defects. For four of the eight donors, a small roughly 0.5-1 mL aliquot of peripheral blood was collected during surgery. For blood samples, genomic DNA was extracted from all available leukocytes instead of from a fixed number of cells. ACK lysis buffer was used to remove erythrocytes from blood, and the leukocytes were stored at -70 degrees C as pellets. A QIAsymphony instrument was used to extract genomic DNA from frozen cell pellets. Findings and caveats that apply to the study as a whole: Usage of V and J gene segments appeared to be biased in both the thymic and the peripheral blood repertoires. On average, roughly 850,000 unique TCRB clonotypes were obtained from thymus samples, compared with about 84,000 from blood samples.

Using the immunoSEQ multiplex PCR assay, the TCRB and TCRAD loci were amplified from a standardized quantity of quality-controlled genomic DNA. The amplicons spanned the V(D)J region and were long enough to cover the CDR3 and allow V and J genes to be identified. The commercial immunoSEQ service was used to sequence amplicons on an Illumina platform. The source study handled its data this way. Primer bias and sequencing errors were corrected as previously described, and TCRAD and TCRB were defined on the basis of the IMGT database. immunoSEQ Analyzer 3.0 and VDJTools were used for repertoire analysis, which covered basic statistics, V/J segment usage, diversity estimates, rarefaction and pairwise overlap. Diversity was estimated with Chao1, ChaoE, Efron-Thisted, Shannon and inverse Simpson indices, and also on datasets down-sampled to the smallest sample. Repertoire overlap used strict matching of CDR3 nucleotide sequence, V gene and J gene, with Jaccard-based multidimensional scaling clustering. TCRdb obtained this table from immuneACCESS and retained in-frame rearrangements with V and J assigned. These tables miss some clones; where compared with another copy, unresolved V genes account for less than half of the shortfall, and the remainder is unexplained. That table gives V, J and clone size, and the DNA gave D and trimming. The sample table contains some 44,000 clones; only one count was recorded for around 93% of them. Together, the top ten hold approximately 0.17% of the sample.

The chain links TRBV7-2 with TRBJ2-7, with 9 central nucleotides matching TRBD2. The clonotype comes from a girl less than two years old with a congenital heart defect but otherwise immunologically healthy. Sequencing was done on a sample of blood. The sequenced DNA is TGTGCCAGCAGCTTAGTCGGGGGCGGGACTAGCCCTCTGCGGCAGTACTTC. This is translated as CASSLVGGGTSPLRQYF.